The present entry profiles one T cell receptor (beta chain) with its context. Its antigen is currently unknown. This record belongs to a study of cytomegalovirus exposure and HLA in healthy donors. The study, taken as a whole, reports: Across donors, most TCRs were seen rarely, yet some public ones were widespread.

Healthy bone marrow donors made up the donors. The PCR employed 60 Vbeta primers together with 13 Jbeta primers. The method was immunoSEQ multiplex PCR; TCRdb's version includes in-frame clones alone and lacks a portion of them. Recorded here are approximately 50,000 clones; the top ten clones represent approximately 16%. V lost 2 bases, J lost 5 bases, and 10 bases lay in between. The CDR3 has 14 residues. CDR1 is MNHEY and CDR2 is SVGAGI in the germline V gene. V and J are TRBV6-5 and TRBJ1-5, with D possibly being TRBD1 (5 bases). This clonotype originated in a male donor in good health and CMV-seronegative. The sample was PBMCs. This CDR3 is CASSYGGGDQPQHF. The CDR3 DNA follows: TGTGCCAGCAGTTACGGCGGGGGGGATCAGCCCCAGCATTTT.